Given below is one T cell receptor (beta chain) in context. Its antigen is not known. There are 13 residues in the CDR3. V was pared by 2 bases and J by 9 bases, with 8 bases between. Germline loops: CDR1 SGHTA, CDR2 FQGNSA. The source of the sample is a study of vaccination effects on CD4 cells after COVID-19. Study context: Both of the two convalescent patients gave a sample, one 16 days and one a week before vaccination. Study observations and caveats: Marked clonal contraction was seen late after vaccination (in both infection- and vaccine-induced clones).

Data came from immunoSEQ multiplex PCR; TCRdb stores just in-frame clones and leaves some out. The sample records approximately 40,000 clones, 73% being singletons. CD4+ T cells specific for antigen were expanded with viral peptide pools by the ViraFEST assay before sequencing. Once cultured for roughly ten days, the cells underwent separation to obtain CD4+ T cells. By PCR, the person was confirmed to have had SARS-CoV-2 infection between March and December 2020. This TCR derives from a human donor who had a prior SARS-CoV-2 infection. The sequencing used CD4+ T cells from PBMCs cultured with a peptide pool, collected before COVID-19 vaccination. V is TRBV7-2 and J is TRBJ1-6, with D possibly TRBD1 on 5 matching bases. CDR3 sequence: CASSLIRGSPLHF. In nucleotides, the CDR3 is TGTGCCAGCAGCTTAATTAGGGGTTCACCCCTCCACTTT.